This TCR beta chain was recorded in a study of cytomegalovirus exposure and HLA in healthy donors. General study findings and limits: Rates of TCR association differed by HLA locus in a later analysis, with DRB1 highest and HLA-C lowest. A highly shared variant cluster was judged a likely technical artifact. In a later analysis, approximately 15,000 TCR beta sequences were associated with HLA alleles at 0.05 false discovery rate. It was reported in a later analysis that an Asian-associated ancestry cluster showed fewer N-insertions than the roughly 670-donor mean.

As concerns this clone: Its antigen remains unknown.

Trimming removed 6 bases from V and 5 bases from J, with 10 bases in between. CDR1 and CDR2 from the germline V gene are LNHDA and SQIVND (reference sequence). This CDR3 region has 12 residues. The primer mix had 60 Vbeta and 13 Jbeta primers. Measured with immunoSEQ multiplex PCR; TCRdb has only the in-frame clones, and not every one. The data contain over 75,000 clones, around 82% of them singletons. The chain couples TRBV19 to TRBJ1-1; D ambiguous. The receptor was isolated from a woman in her sixties or seventies in good health and CMV-seronegative. The specimen sequenced was PBMCs. This CDR3 is CASRGRGTEAFF. The CDR3 DNA sequence: TGTGCCAGTAGGGGCCGAGGGACTGAAGCTTTCTTT.